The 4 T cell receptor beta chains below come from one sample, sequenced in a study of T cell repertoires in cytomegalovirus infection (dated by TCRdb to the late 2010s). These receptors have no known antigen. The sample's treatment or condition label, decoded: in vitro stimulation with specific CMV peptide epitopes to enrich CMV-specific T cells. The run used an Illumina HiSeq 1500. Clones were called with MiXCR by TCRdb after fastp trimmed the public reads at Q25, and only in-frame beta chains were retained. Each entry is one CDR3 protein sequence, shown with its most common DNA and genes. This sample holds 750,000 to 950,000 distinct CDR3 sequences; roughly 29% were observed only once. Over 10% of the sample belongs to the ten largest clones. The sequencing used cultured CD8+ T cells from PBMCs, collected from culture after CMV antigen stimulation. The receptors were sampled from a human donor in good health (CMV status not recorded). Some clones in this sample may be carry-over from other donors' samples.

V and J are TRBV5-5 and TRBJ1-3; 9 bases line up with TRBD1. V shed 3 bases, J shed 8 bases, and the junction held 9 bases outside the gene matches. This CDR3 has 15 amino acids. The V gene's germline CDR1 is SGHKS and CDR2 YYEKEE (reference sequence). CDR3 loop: CASSSSRDRVDTIYF. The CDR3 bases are TGTGCCAGCAGCTCGTCCCGGGACAGGGTCGACACCATATATTTT.

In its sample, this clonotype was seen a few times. CDR3 region: CASSLKSGIQNGDEQFF. DNA for the CDR3: TGCGCCAGCAGCCTAAAGTCCGGGATCCAAAACGGGGATGAGCAGTTCTTC. This chain connects TRBV4-1 to TRBJ2-1, with D maybe TRBD2 (5 bases). V gave up 4 bases and J gave up 8 bases, with 24 bases separating them. The CDR3 length is 17 residues. Per the germline V gene, CDR1 is MGHRA and CDR2 is YSYEKL.

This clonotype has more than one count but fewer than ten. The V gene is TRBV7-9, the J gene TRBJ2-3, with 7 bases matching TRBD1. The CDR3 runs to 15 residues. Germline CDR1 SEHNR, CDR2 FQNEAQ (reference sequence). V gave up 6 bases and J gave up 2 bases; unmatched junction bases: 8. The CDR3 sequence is CASSQITGATDTQYF. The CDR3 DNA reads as TGTGCCAGCAGTCAAATAACAGGGGCCACAGATACGCAGTATTTT.

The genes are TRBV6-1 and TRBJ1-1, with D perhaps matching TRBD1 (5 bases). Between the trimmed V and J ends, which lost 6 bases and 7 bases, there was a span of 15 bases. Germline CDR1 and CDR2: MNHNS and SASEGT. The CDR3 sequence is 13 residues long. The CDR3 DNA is TGTGCCAGCAGAGAGATCCGGGACCGTGAAGCTTTCTTT. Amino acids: CASREIRDREAFF.